The sequence of this T cell receptor beta chain was determined in a study of early T cells in non-severe SARS-CoV-2 infection. Individual cDNA molecules each received unique molecular identifiers attached to them. Each CDR3 protein gets one entry after TCRdb re-called the 5' RACE reads with MiXCR. This sample has around 60,000 distinct CDR3 sequences, with 20% to 25% found just once. The germline V and J ends were trimmed by 10 bases and 0 bases, with 16 bases remaining between them. Germline lookup yields CDR1 MNHEY and CDR2 SVGEGT. This CDR3 has 14 residues. The rearrangement joins TRBV6-2 or TRBV6-3 to TRBJ2-7; D is possibly TRBD2 (6 bases). The sample was whole blood, taken at baseline. The receptor's source is an adult who was a healthcare worker with PCR-confirmed SARS-CoV-2 infection or an uninfected control (not recorded which). The CDR3 coding sequence is TGTGCCACCCGGGGGTCCTTGAGCTCCTACGAGCAGTACTTC. It encodes CATRGSLSSYEQYF.